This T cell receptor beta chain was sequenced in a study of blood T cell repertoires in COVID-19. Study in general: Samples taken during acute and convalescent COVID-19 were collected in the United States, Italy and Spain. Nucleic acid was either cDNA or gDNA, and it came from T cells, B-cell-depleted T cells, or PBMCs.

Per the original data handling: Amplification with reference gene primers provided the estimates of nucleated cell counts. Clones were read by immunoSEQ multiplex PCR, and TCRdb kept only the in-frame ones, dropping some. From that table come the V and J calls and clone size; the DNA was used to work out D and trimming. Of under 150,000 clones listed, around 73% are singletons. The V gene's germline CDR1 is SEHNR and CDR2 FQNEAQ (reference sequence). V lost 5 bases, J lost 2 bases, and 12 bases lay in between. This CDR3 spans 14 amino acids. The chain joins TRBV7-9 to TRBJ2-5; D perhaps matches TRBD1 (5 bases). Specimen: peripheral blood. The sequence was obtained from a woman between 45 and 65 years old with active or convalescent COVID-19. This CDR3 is CASSLKNRQETQYF. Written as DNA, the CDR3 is TGTGCCAGCAGCCTAAAGAACAGGCAAGAGACCCAGTACTTC.